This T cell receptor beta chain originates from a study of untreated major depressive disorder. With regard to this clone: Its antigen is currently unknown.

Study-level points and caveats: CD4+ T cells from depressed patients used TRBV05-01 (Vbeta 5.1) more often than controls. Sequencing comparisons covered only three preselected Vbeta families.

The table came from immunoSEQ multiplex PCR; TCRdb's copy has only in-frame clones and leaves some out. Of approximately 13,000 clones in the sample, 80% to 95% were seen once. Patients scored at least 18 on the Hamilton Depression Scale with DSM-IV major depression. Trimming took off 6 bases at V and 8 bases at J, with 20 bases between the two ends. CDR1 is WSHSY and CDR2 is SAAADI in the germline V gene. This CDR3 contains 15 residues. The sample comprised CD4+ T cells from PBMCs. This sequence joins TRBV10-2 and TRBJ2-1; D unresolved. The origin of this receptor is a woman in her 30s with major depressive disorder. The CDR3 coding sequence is TGCGCCAGCAGAGACTCGCGGACCATGGAGTATGAGCAGTTCTTC. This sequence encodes CASRDSRTMEYEQFF.